These 22 T cell receptor beta chains share one sample of origin, sequenced in a study of cytomegalovirus exposure and HLA in healthy donors. It was with 60 Vbeta and 13 Jbeta primers that the PCR ran. Some clones are missing from TCRdb's copy, which holds only in-frame ones; the method was immunoSEQ multiplex PCR. The data contain some 150,000 clones, 60% to 80% of them singletons. What was sequenced was PBMCs. All receptors come from a woman aged 40-49 years in good health and CMV-seropositive.

Only a few counts were recorded for this clone. The chain combines TRBV27 with TRBJ1-2, with D possibly matching TRBD1 (6 bases). CDR1 and CDR2 from the germline V gene are MNHEY and SMNVEV (reference sequence). Trimming pared 7 bases from V and 5 bases from J, leaving 14 bases between. The CDR3 consists of 13 residues. CDR3 loop: CASTKTGQYGYTF. In DNA form, the CDR3 reads TGTGCCAGCACCAAAACCGGACAGTATGGCTACACCTTC.

The rearrangement uses TRBV9 and TRBJ1-1, with TRBD1 identical over 7 bases. Germline CDR1 and CDR2: SGDLS and YYNGEE. V was clipped by 3 bases and J by 1 base; unmatched bases: 6. There are 15 residues in the CDR3. The chain's CDR3 is CASSGGDSRNTEAFF. The DNA for the CDR3 is TGTGCCAGCAGCGGGGGGGACAGCCGGAACACTGAAGCTTTCTTT.

The chain links TRBV5-1 to TRBJ2-3, with 16 bases identical to TRBD2. Germline V gene data show CDR1 as SGHRS and CDR2 as YFSETQ. J was trimmed by 4 bases and V by 3 bases; bases with no gene match: 8. The CDR3 has 18 amino acids. DNA for the CDR3: TGCGCCAGCAGCTCGGGACTAGCGGGGGGGACCTTTCCAGATACGCAGTATTTT. Encoded protein: CASSSGLAGGTFPDTQYF.

This sequence joins TRBV11-2 and TRBJ2-7; 12 bases are a match to TRBD2. CDR1 and CDR2 from the germline V gene are SGHAT and FQNNGV. The CDR3 totals 14 residues. J lost 2 bases, V lost 6 bases, and 2 bases had no gene match. CDR3 amino acids: CASRTSGGTYEQYF. The CDR3 coding sequence is TGTGCCAGCAGGACTAGCGGGGGCACCTACGAGCAGTACTTC.

This chain links TRBV6-5 with TRBJ1-6; 9 bases are a match to TRBD1. The CDR3 length is 14 residues. Germline CDR1 is MNHEY and CDR2 is SVGAGI. The ends lost 7 bases at V and 7 bases at J; junction bases unmatched: 5. CDR3 in amino acids: CASKTGTGNSPLHF. The CDR3 DNA reads as TGTGCCAGCAAAACCGGGACAGGGAATTCACCCCTCCACTTT.

This clone came up a few times. The V call is TRBV5-1, the J call TRBJ1-6, with TRBD1 identical over 7 bases. With 5 bases clipped from V and 6 bases from J, the junction kept 8 bases outside the gene matches. CDR1 and CDR2 (germline): SGHRS, YFSETQ. CDR3 length: 15 amino acids. For the CDR3, the DNA is TGCGCCAGCAGTTCGCTAGGGGACAGTAATTCACCCCTCCACTTT. Its protein product is CASSSLGDSNSPLHF.

The V call is TRBV1, the J call TRBJ2-2; the D call TRBD1 from the table was never checked on the DNA. TRBV1 is a listed pseudogene. The CDR3 runs 16 residues. CDR3 DNA: TGCACCAGCAGCCAGGTTGGGACAGGCCGCACCGGGGAGCTGTTTTTT. It encodes CTSSQVGTGRTGELFF.

CDR3 sequence reads: CASTRPQFTDTQYF. In nucleotides, the CDR3 is TGTGCCAGCACCCGCCCACAGTTCACAGATACGCAGTATTTT. The chain uses TRBV7-2 and TRBJ2-3; unclear D gene. From germline, CDR1 is SGHTA and CDR2 FQGNSA. V lost 7 bases, J lost 2 bases, and 13 bases lay in between. This CDR3 spans 14 amino acids.

V and J are TRBV15 and TRBJ1-1; 9 bases line up with TRBD1. The V gene's germline CDR1 is LNHNV and CDR2 YYDKDF (reference sequence). This CDR3 is 14 amino acids long. Trimming cost V 6 bases and J 4 bases; bases outside gene matches: 6. CDR3 protein: CATRGDRVGTEAFF. The CDR3 DNA is TGTGCCACCAGGGGGGACAGGGTGGGCACTGAAGCTTTCTTT.

The chain is built from TRBV29-1 and TRBJ1-4; the D is unclear. V was cut by 6 bases and J by 2 bases, with 10 bases left in between. CDR3 length equals 13 residues. CDR1 is SQVTM, CDR2 ANQGSEA, per germline. The chain's CDR3 is CSVTRTTNEKLFF. The CDR3 coding sequence is TGCAGCGTAACACGTACCACTAATGAAAAACTGTTTTTT.

This chain joins TRBV7-7 and TRBJ2-2; D may be TRBD1 (6 bases). Germline loops: CDR1 SSHAT, CDR2 FNYEAQ (reference sequence). The CDR3 runs 14 residues. V was clipped by 10 bases and J by 4 bases, with 16 bases between them. CDR3 amino acids: CATSLGAGTGELFF. As DNA, the CDR3 is TGTGCCACTAGCTTGGGGGCTGGCACCGGGGAGCTGTTTTTT.

The V gene is TRBV6-1, the J gene TRBJ2-1, with 10 bases that match TRBD2. The CDR3 is 18 residues long. V dropped 3 bases and J dropped 0; count of bases not matched to a gene: 8. CDR1 and CDR2 from the germline V gene are MNHNS and SASEGT. This chain's CDR3 is CASSEELAGRSSYNEQFF. For the CDR3, the DNA is TGTGCCAGCAGTGAGGAACTAGCGGGGAGGAGCTCCTACAATGAGCAGTTCTTC.

V and J are TRBV9 and TRBJ2-3; 8 bases are shared with TRBD1. This CDR3 has 16 amino acids. V shed 2 bases, J shed 3 bases, and the junction held 8 bases outside the gene matches. Germline CDR1 SGDLS, CDR2 YYNGEE. The CDR3 DNA follows: TGTGCCAGCAGCGTTTCGGCAGGGGGCATTACAGATACGCAGTATTTT. Amino acid sequence: CASSVSAGGITDTQYF.

Here the CDR3 reads CASSRNVFSQGLAGETQYF. The CDR3, as DNA: TGTGCCAGCAGTCGGAATGTATTCTCACAGGGATTGGCGGGCGAGACCCAGTACTTC. The V gene is TRBV28, the J gene TRBJ2-5; tentatively, D is TRBD1 (6 bases). The CDR3 covers 19 residues. Trimming removed 5 bases at V and 5 bases at J, with 30 bases between. Germline V gene data show CDR1 as MDHEN and CDR2 as SYDVKM.

This rearrangement joins TRBV6-6 to TRBJ2-7; TRBD1 matches at 7 bases. Germline trimming cut 7 bases from V and 1 base from J; bases unmatched to any gene: 4. The germline V gene encodes CDR1 MNHNY and CDR2 SVGAGI (reference sequence). The CDR3 is 13 residues long. CDR3 coding DNA: TGTGCCAGCAACTTGGGACAGTCCTACGAGCAGTACTTC. Its translation is CASNLGQSYEQYF.

This chain uses TRBV19 with TRBJ1-1, with D possibly TRBD1 on 6 matching bases. Trimming cost V 6 bases and J 2 bases, with 13 bases left between them. Germline V gene data show CDR1 as LNHDA and CDR2 as SQIVND (reference sequence). The length of the CDR3 is 14 residues. CDR3 residues: CASSPGVVNTEAFF. CDR3 in DNA: TGTGCCAGTAGCCCAGGGGTAGTAAACACTGAAGCTTTCTTT.

The chain uses TRBV19 and TRBJ1-5; 11 bases line up with TRBD1. The CDR3 consists of 15 residues. Germline V gene data show CDR1 as LNHDA and CDR2 as SQIVND (reference sequence). V shed 5 bases, J shed 7 bases, and the junction held 7 bases outside the gene matches. The CDR3 DNA is TGTGCCAGTAGTTCGGACAGGGGGCGAGAACAGCCCCAGCATTTT. This translates into CASSSDRGREQPQHF.

This clone has just one count. This chain links TRBV2 with TRBJ1-1, with unresolved D. V was trimmed by 7 bases and J by 3 bases, leaving 9 bases between them. Germline V gives CDR1 SNHLY, CDR2 FYNNEI. The length of the CDR3 is 12 residues. CDR3 in DNA: TGTGCCAGCACCTACCCGGACACTGAAGCTTTCTTT. Its protein is CASTYPDTEAFF. Supplemented by reference TRBV2 and TRBJ1-1, the full variable domain reads EPEVTQTPSHQVTQMGQEVILRCVPISNHLYFYWYRQILGQKVEFLVSFYNNEISEKSEIFDDQFSVERPDGSNFTLKIRSTKLEDSAMYFCASTYPDTEAFFGQGTRLTVV.

V gene TRBV6-1 combines with J gene TRBJ2-3; 7 bases fit TRBD1. Per the germline V gene, CDR1 is MNHNS and CDR2 is SASEGT. With V trimmed by 4 bases and J by 1 base, 8 bases remained unmatched. The CDR3 has 16 amino acids. DNA for the CDR3: TGTGCCAGCAGTGTATGGGGGACAGTCCGCACAGATACGCAGTATTTT. Translated: CASSVWGTVRTDTQYF.

This rearrangement joins TRBV6-5 to TRBJ2-3; perhaps TRBD2 as D (5 bases). V was shortened by 10 bases and J by 0 bases, with 14 bases between the two germline ends. Germline assignment: CDR1 MNHEY and CDR2 SVGAGI. The CDR3 totals 14 residues. In nucleotides, the CDR3 is TGTGCCACCTCCCCGGGAACCAGCACAGATACGCAGTATTTT. Translation: CATSPGTSTDTQYF.

The chain joins TRBV5-4 to TRBJ2-3; no clear D. The V and J ends lost 4 bases and 2 bases respectively, with 8 bases between them. The V gene's germline CDR1 is SGHNT and CDR2 YYREEE (reference sequence). The CDR3 runs to 13 residues. CDR3: CASSLYHTDTQYF. The CDR3 coding sequence is TGTGCCAGCAGCCTATATCACACAGATACGCAGTATTTT.

The chain employs TRBV9 and TRBJ2-1; possible D gene TRBD2, 5 bases. CDR3 length equals 17 residues. Between the trimmed V and J ends, which lost 0 bases and 0 bases, there was a span of 13 bases. Germline CDR1 is SGDLS and CDR2 is YYNGEE. CDR3 sequence: CASSVDGSESSYNEQFF. CDR3 nucleotides: TGTGCCAGCAGCGTAGATGGTAGCGAAAGCTCCTACAATGAGCAGTTCTTC.